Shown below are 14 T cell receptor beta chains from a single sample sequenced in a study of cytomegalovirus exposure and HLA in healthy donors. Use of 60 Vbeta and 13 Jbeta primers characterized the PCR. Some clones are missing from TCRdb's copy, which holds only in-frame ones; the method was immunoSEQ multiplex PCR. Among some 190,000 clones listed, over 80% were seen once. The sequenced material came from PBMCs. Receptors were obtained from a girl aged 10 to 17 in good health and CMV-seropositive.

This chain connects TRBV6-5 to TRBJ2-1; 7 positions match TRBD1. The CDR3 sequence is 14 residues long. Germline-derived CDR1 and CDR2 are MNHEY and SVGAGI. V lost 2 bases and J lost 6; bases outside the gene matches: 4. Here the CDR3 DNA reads TGTGCCAGCAGTTACATCAGACAGGGCAATGAGCAGTTCTTC. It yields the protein CASSYIRQGNEQFF.

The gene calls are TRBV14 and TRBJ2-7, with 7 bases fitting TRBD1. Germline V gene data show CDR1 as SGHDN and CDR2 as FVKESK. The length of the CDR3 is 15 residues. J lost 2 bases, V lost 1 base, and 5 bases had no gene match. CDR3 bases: TGTGCCAGCAGCCAAGTACACAGGGGACCCTACGAGCAGTACTTC. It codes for CASSQVHRGPYEQYF. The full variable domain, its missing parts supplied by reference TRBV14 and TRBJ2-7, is EAGVTQFPSHSVIEKGQTVTLRCDPISGHDNLYWYRRVMGKEIKFLLHFVKESKQDESGMPNNRFLAERTGGTYSTLKVQPAELEDSGVYFCASSQVHRGPYEQYFGPGTRLTVT.

In DNA form, the CDR3 reads TGTGCCAGCAGCCGACTTAAAGCGGGAGTTCCCCAAGAGACCCAGTACTTC. Its translation is CASSRLKAGVPQETQYF. The chain carries TRBV4-2 and TRBJ2-5; 8 positions match TRBD2. The ends lost 4 bases at V and 1 base at J; junction bases unmatched: 11. The CDR3 is made up of 17 amino acids. Germline CDR1 LGHNA, CDR2 YNFKEQ.

CDR3 coding DNA: TGCGCCAGCAGCTTCCTAACAGGGTATGGGGCCAACGTCCTGACTTTC. Translating gives CASSFLTGYGANVLTF. The chain combines TRBV5-1 with TRBJ2-6; maybe TRBD1 (6 bases). CDR1 is SGHRS and CDR2 is YFSETQ in the germline V gene. Trimming cost V 2 bases and J 3 bases, with 12 bases left between them. The CDR3 covers 16 residues.

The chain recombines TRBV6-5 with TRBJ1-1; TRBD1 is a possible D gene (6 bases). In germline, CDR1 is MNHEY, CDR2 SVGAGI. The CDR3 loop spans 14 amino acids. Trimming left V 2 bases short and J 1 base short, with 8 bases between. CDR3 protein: CASSYGQPNTEAFF. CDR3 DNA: TGTGCCAGCAGTTACGGACAGCCGAACACTGAAGCTTTCTTT.

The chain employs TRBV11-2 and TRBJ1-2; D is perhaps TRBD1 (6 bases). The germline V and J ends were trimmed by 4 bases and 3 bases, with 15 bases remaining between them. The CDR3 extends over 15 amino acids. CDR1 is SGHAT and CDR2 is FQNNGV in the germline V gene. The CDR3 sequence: CASSSPLGGDYGYTF. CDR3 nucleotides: TGTGCCAGCAGCTCGCCCCTAGGGGGAGACTATGGCTACACCTTC.

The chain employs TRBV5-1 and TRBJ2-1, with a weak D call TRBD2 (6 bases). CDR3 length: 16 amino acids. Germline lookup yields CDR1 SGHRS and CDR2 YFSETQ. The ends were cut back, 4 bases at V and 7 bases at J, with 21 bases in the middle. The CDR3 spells CASSPALEGRRNEQFF. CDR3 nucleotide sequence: TGCGCCAGCAGCCCCGCTTTGGAGGGACGGAGGAATGAGCAGTTCTTC.

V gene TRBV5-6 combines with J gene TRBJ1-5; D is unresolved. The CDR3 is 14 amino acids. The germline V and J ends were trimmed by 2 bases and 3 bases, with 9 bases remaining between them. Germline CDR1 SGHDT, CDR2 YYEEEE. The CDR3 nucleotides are TGTGCCAGCAGCTTAGAGGGCCTCAATCAGCCCCAGCATTTT. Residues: CASSLEGLNQPQHF.

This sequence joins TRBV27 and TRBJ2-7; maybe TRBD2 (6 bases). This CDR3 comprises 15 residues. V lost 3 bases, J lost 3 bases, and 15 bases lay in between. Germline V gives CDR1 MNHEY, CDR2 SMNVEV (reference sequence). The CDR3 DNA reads TGTGCCAGCAGTTTTTTTGGCGGGATAAACTACGAGCAGTACTTC. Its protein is CASSFFGGINYEQYF.

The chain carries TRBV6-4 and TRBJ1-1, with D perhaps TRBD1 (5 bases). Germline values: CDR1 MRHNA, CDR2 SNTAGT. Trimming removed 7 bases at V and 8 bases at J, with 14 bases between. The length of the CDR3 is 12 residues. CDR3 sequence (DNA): TGTGCCAGCATCCCTAAGAACAGGGAAGCTTTCTTT. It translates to CASIPKNREAFF.

CDR3 sequence: CASLRQGVAGELFF. As DNA, the CDR3 is TGTGCCAGCCTAAGACAGGGGGTGGCCGGGGAGCTGTTTTTT. The chain couples TRBV19 to TRBJ2-2, with TRBD1 identical over 9 bases. V was clipped by 9 bases and J by 6 bases; unmatched bases: 8. This CDR3 comprises 14 residues. CDR1 LNHDA and CDR2 SQIVND come from the germline V gene (reference sequence).

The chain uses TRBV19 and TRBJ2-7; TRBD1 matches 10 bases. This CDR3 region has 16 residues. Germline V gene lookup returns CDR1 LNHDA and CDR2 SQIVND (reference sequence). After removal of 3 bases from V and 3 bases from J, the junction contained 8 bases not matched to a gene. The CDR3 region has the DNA TGTGCCAGTAGTATCGACCGGGACAGGGGAAACTACGAGCAGTACTTC. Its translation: CASSIDRDRGNYEQYF.

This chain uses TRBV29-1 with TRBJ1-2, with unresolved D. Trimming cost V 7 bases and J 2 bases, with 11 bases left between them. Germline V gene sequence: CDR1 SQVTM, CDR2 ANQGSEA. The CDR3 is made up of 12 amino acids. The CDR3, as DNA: TGCAGCGCCTCCACGGAGAACTATGGCTACACCTTC. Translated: CSASTENYGYTF.

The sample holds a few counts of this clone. As DNA, the CDR3 is TGTGCCAGCAGCTTAGAGACTAGCGTTTGGAATGAGCAGTTCTTC. This encodes CASSLETSVWNEQFF. The chain combines TRBV11-2 with TRBJ2-1; the match to TRBD2 covers 8 bases. Trimming took 0 bases from V and 7 from J; bases not matched to a gene: 5. CDR3 length: 15 amino acids. Germline V CDR1 and CDR2: SGHAT, FQNNGV.